In its sample, the clone carrying this TCR beta chain was seen a few times. The sample originates from a study of beta chain features in type 1 diabetes. Of the isolated RNA, all was reverse transcribed, and so the sequenced material was expressed TCRB transcripts. TCRdb keeps only in-frame clones here, not all; method: immunoSEQ multiplex PCR. This repertoire shows about 240,000 clones, around a quarter found once; its top ten account for 4%. The clonotype originates from a young man in good health. Sequenced input: central memory CD4+ T cells from blood.

DNA of the CDR3: TGCAGCGTCGCCATAAGTGGGACAGAGTACTTC. It specifies CSVAISGTEYF. The chain recombines TRBV29-1 with TRBJ2-5, with 7 bases identical to TRBD1. This CDR3 is built from 11 residues. Germline CDR1 is SQVTM and CDR2 is ANQGSEA. V lost 6 bases to trimming and J lost 12 bases; unmatched junction nucleotides: 10.